The clone carrying this TCR beta chain was seen only a few times. This sample was taken from a study of blood T cells in healthy people across ages. Germline values: CDR1 SGHKS, CDR2 YYEKEE (reference sequence). This CDR3 comprises 15 residues. Trimming took 0 bases from V and 4 from J; bases not matched to a gene: 4. A second PCR, run for about 7 to 11 cycles, used a sample-barcoded 5' primer plus a J-beta primer mix. A template-switch adaptor containing 12 random nucleotides labeled each cDNA molecule. Sequencing of every sample gave 3 million or more CDR3-containing paired-end reads. In TCRdb, the 5' RACE reads were re-called with MiXCR into one record per CDR3 protein. This table has fewer than 1,000,000 distinct CDR3 sequences, about 42% appearing once.

Sample: blood. The TCR sequence derives from a man in his sixties in good health. This chain connects TRBV5-5 to TRBJ1-2; 9 bases map to TRBD1. The CDR3 loop is CASSLEGQGFYGYTF. CDR3 coding DNA: TGTGCCAGCAGCTTGGAGGGACAGGGCTTCTATGGCTACACCTTC.